The clone carrying this T cell receptor (beta chain) was picked up a small number of times. Its antigen is as yet unknown. These data belong to a study of T-cell memory formation after mild COVID-19. From germline, CDR1 is DFQATT and CDR2 SNEGSKA (reference sequence). The CDR3 has 12 residues. J gave up 5 bases and V 5 bases, and 5 bases lay outside the gene matches. Findings and caveats of the study: CD4+ bias marked clones expanding day 15 to 37, unlike balanced contracting clones.

Employing constant-segment primers, 5'RACE generated TCR alpha and TCR beta cDNA libraries bearing sample barcodes and UMIs. TCRdb used MiXCR to reprocess the 5' RACE reads, holding one entry per CDR3 protein. The sample carries about 340,000 distinct CDR3 sequences, 20% to 25% recorded once. What was sequenced was PBMCs or a T cell subset sorted from them (not recorded which). V and J are TRBV20-1 and TRBJ2-5, with 7 bases identical to TRBD2. This sequence originates from an adult woman who had mild COVID-19 (a few samples of this study predate the infection). Cell type and time point are not known. This CDR3 reads CSASAGWETQYF. Here the CDR3 DNA reads TGCAGTGCTTCAGCGGGATGGGAGACCCAGTACTTC.